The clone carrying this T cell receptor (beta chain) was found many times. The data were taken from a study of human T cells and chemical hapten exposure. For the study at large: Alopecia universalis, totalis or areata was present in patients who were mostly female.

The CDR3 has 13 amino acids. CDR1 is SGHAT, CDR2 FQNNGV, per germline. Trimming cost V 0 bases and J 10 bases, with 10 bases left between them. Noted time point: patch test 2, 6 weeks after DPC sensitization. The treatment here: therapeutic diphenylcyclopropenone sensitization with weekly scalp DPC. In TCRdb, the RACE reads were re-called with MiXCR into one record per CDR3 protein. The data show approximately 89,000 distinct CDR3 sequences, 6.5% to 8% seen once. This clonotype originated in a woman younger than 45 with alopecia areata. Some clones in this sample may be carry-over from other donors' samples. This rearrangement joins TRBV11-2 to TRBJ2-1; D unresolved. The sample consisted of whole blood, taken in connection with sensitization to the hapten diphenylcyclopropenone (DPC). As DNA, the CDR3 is TGTGCCAGCAGCTTAGAGAACTCCGGGGAGCAGTTCTTC. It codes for CASSLENSGEQFF.